This T cell receptor (beta chain) stems from a study of blood T cell repertoires in COVID-19. In the study overall: Spain, Italy and the United States supplied samples that represented acute and convalescent COVID-19. Nucleic acid was either cDNA or gDNA, and it came from T cells, B-cell-depleted T cells, or PBMCs.

Authors' methods: Amplification of reference gene primers was used by the study to estimate nucleated cell counts. Profiling relied on immunoSEQ multiplex PCR, and the TCRdb table lists in-frame clones only, not all of them. That table furnishes V, J and clone size, whereas the DNA furnished D and trimming. Among approximately 180,000 clones listed, 75% to 90% were seen once. The V end was cut by 5 bases, the J end by 10 bases, with 14 bases between. CDR3 length equals 13 residues. Germline values: CDR1 KGHDR, CDR2 SFDVKD. The clonotype originates from a man aged 55 to 70 with acute or convalescent COVID-19. The gene calls are TRBV24-1 and TRBJ2-1; maybe TRBD1 (6 bases). Material: peripheral blood. The chain's CDR3 is CATSGQGLREQFF. CDR3 bases: TGTGCCACCAGTGGGCAGGGGCTTAGGGAGCAGTTCTTC.